This T cell receptor beta chain was sequenced for a study of T cells in localized non-small cell lung cancer. Study conclusions and caveats: Adjacent lung held a median 57 of the top 100 tumor clones.

In its sample, this clone was seen once. Its antigen remains unknown. Here immunoSEQ multiplex PCR was the method, and the copy in TCRdb shows in-frame clones only, minus some. The top ten hold approximately 1% of the sample, which has over 25,000 clones, about 92% seen once. Germline V gene sequence: CDR1 SEHNR, CDR2 FQNEAQ (reference sequence). Unmatched junction bases numbered 5, after V lost 6 bases and J lost 2 bases. This CDR3 is built from 14 residues. The clonotype originates from a woman aged 35 to 69 with stage I lung adenocarcinoma. The sequenced sample was peripheral blood, obtained before any cancer treatment. V and J are TRBV7-9 and TRBJ2-7, with 9 bases identical to TRBD2. The CDR3 sequence is CASREASGAYEQYF. CDR3 DNA sequence: TGTGCCAGCAGGGAGGCTAGCGGGGCCTACGAGCAGTACTTC.